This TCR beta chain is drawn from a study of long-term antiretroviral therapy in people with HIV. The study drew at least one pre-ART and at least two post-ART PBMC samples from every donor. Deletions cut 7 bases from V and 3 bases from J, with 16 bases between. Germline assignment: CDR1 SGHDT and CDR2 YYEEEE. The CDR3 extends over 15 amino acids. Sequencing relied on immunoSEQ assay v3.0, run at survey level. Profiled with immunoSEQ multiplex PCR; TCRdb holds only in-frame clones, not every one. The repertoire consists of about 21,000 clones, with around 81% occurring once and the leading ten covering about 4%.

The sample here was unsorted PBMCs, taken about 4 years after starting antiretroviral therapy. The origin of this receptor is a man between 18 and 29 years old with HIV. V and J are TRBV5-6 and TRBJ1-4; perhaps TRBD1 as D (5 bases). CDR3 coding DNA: TGTGCCAGCCGGCCGTTGGGGGGATCTAATGAAAAACTGTTTTTT. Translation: CASRPLGGSNEKLFF.